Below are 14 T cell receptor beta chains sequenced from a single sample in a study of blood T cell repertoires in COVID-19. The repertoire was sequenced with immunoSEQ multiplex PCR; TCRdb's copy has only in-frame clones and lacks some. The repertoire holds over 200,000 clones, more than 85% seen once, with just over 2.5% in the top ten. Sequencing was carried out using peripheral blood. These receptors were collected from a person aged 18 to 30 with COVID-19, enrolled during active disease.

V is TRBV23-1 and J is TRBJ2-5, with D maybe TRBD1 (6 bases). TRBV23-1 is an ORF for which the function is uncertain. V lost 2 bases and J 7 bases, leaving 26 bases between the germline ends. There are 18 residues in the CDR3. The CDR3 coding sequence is TGCGCCAGCAGTCAAGACTGTCATAACCTAGGGACATACGGGACCCAGTACTTC. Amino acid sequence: CASSQDCHNLGTYGTQYF.

CDR3 nucleotides: TGTGCCAGCAGTACCCGCGGGAGAAACCCAGATACGCAGTATTTT. Translated, it gives CASSTRGRNPDTQYF. The chain employs TRBV25-1 and TRBJ2-3, with 7 bases fitting TRBD2. The CDR3 sequence is 15 residues long. Looked up from germline, CDR1 is MGHDK and CDR2 is SYGVNS. Trimming at V came to 5 bases and at J to 4 bases, leaving 9 bases not matched to a gene. The full variable domain, its missing parts supplied by reference TRBV25-1 and TRBJ2-3, is EADIYQTPRYLVIGTGKKITLECSQTMGHDKMYWYQQDPGMELHLIHYSYGVNSTEKGDLSSESTVSRIRTEHFPLTLESARPSHTSQYLCASSTRGRNPDTQYFGPGTRLTVL.

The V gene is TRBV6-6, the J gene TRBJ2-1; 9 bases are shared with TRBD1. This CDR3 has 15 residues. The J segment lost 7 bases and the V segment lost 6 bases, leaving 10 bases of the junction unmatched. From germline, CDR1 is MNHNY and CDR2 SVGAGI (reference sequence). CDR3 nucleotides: TGTGCCAGCAGCTCCGGGACAGGGCATAGTAATGAGCAGTTCTTC. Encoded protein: CASSSGTGHSNEQFF.

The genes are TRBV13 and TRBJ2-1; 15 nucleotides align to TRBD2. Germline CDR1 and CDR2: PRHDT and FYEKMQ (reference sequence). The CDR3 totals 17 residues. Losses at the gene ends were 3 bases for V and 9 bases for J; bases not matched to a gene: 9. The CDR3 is CASSFYGLAGGPGEQFF. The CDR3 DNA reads TGTGCCAGCAGCTTCTACGGACTAGCGGGAGGGCCGGGTGAGCAGTTCTTC. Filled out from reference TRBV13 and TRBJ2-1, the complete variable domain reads AAGVIQSPRHLIKEKRETATLKCYPIPRHDTVYWYQQGPGQDPQFLISFYEKMQSDKGSIPDRFSAQQFSDYHSELNMSSLELGDSALYFCASSFYGLAGGPGEQFFGPGTRLTVL.

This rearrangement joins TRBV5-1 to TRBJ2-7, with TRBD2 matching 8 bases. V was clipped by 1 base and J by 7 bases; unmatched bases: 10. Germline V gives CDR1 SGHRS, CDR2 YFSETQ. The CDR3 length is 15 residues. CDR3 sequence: CASSLWVGRAGEQYF. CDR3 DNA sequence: TGCGCCAGCAGCTTGTGGGTCGGGAGGGCCGGGGAGCAGTACTTC.

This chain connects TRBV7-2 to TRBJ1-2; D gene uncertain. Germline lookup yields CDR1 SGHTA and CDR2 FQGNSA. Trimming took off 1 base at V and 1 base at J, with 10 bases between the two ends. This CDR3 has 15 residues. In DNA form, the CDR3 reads TGTGCCAGCAGCTTAGACGCCGCGGGTAACTATGGCTACACCTTC. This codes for CASSLDAAGNYGYTF.

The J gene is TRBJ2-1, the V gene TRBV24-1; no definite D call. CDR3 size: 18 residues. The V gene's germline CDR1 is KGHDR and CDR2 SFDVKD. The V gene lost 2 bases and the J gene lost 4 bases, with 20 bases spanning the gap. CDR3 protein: CATSDSRPARNPYNEQFF. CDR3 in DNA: TGTGCCACCAGTGATTCACGACCAGCGCGGAATCCTTACAATGAGCAGTTCTTC.

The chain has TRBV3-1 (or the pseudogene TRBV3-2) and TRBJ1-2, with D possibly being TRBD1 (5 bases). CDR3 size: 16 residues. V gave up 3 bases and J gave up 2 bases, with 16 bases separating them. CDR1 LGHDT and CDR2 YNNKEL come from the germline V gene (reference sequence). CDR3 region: CASSHGASPRNYGYTF. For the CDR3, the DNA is TGTGCCAGCAGCCATGGGGCCAGTCCCCGAAACTATGGCTACACCTTC.

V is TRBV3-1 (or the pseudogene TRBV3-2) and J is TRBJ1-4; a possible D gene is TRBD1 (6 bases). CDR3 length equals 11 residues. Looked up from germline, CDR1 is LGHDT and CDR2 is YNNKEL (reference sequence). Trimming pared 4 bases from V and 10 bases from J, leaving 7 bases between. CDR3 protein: CASSLGGKLFF. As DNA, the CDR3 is TGTGCCAGCAGCCTAGGGGGAAAACTGTTTTTT.

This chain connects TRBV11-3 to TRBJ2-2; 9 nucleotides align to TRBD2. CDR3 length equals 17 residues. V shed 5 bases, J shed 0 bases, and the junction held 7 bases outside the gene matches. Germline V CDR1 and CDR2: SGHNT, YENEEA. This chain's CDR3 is CASSPRLADTNTGELFF. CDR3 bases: TGTGCCAGCAGCCCCCGACTAGCGGACACGAACACCGGGGAGCTGTTTTTT. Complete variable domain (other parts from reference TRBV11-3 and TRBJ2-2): EAGVVQSPRYKIIEKKQPVAFWCNPISGHNTLYWYLQNLGQGPELLIRYENEEAVDDSQLPKDRFSAERLKGVDSTLKIQPAELGDSAVYLCASSPRLADTNTGELFFGEGSRLTVL.

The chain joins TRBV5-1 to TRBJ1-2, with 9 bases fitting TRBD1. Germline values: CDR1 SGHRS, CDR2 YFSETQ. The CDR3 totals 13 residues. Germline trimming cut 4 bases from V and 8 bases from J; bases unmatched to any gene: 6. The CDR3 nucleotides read TGCGCCAGCAGCGAGGACAGGGGCGGCGGCTACACCTTC. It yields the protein CASSEDRGGGYTF.

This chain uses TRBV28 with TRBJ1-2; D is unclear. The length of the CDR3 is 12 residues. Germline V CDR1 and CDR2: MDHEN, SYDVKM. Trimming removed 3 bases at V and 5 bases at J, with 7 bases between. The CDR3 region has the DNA TGTGCCAGCAGTTTGGCAGCGTATGGCTACACCTTC. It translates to CASSLAAYGYTF.

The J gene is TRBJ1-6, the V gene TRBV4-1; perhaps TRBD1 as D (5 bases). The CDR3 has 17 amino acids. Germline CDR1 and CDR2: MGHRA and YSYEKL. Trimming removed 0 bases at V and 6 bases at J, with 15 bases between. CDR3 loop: CASSQDGTGLINSPLHF. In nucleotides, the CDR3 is TGCGCCAGCAGCCAAGATGGAACAGGTTTAATTAATTCACCCCTCCACTTT.

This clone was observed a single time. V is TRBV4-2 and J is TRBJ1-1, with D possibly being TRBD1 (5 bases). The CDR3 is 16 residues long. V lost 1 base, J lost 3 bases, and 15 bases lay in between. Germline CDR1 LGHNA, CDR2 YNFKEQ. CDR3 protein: CASSQGSGGWYTEAFF. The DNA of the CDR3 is TGTGCCAGCAGCCAAGGTTCGGGGGGTTGGTACACTGAAGCTTTCTTT.